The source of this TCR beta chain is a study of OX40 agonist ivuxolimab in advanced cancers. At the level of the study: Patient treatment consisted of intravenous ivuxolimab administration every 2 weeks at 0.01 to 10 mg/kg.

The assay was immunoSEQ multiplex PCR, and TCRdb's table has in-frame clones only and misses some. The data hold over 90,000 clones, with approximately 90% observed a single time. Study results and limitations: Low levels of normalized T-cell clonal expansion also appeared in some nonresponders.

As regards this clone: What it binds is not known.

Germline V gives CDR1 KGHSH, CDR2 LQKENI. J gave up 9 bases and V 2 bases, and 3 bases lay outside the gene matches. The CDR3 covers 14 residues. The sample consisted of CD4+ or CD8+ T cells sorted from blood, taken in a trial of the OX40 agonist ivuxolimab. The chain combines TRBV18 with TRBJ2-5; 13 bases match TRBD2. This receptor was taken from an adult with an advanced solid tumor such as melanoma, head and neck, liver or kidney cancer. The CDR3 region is CASSPGLAGASQYF. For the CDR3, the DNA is TGTGCCAGCTCACCAGGACTAGCGGGAGCGTCCCAGTACTTC.